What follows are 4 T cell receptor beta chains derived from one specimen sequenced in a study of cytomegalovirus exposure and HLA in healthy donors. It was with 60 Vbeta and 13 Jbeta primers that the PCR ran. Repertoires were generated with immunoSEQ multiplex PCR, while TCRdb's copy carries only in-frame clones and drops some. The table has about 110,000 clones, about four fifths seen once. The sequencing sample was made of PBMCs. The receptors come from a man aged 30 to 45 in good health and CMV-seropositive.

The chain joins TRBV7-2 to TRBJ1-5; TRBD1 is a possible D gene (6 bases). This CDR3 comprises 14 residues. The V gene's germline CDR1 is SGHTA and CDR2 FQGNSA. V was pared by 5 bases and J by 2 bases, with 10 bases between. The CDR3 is CASSLQGGNQPQHF. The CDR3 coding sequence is TGTGCCAGCAGCCTACAGGGAGGCAATCAGCCCCAGCATTTT. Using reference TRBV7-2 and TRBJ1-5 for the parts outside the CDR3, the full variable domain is GAGVSQSPSNKVTEKGKDVELRCDPISGHTALYWYRQSLGQGLEFLIYFQGNSAPDKSGLPSDRFSAERTGGSVSTLTIQRTQQEDSAVYLCASSLQGGNQPQHFGDGTRLSIL.

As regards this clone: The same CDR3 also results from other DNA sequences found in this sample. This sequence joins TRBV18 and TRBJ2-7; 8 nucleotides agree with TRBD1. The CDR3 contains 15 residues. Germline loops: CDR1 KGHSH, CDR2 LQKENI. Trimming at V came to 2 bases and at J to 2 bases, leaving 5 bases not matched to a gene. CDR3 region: CASSPRQGATYEQYF. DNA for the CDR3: TGTGCCAGCTCACCAAGGCAGGGGGCGACCTACGAGCAGTACTTC.

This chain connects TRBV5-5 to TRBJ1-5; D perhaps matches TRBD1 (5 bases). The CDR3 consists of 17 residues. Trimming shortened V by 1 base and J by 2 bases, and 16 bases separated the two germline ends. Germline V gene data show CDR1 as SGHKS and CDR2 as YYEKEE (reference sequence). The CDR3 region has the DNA TGTGCCAGCAGCTTGTTTACTTCTACGGGGGGCAATCAGCCCCAGCATTTT. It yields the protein CASSLFTSTGGNQPQHF.

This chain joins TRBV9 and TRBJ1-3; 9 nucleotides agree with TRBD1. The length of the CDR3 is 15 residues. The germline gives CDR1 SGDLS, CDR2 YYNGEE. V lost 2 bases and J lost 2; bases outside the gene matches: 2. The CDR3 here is CASSVRDRAGNTIYF. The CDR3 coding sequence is TGTGCCAGCAGCGTCCGGGACAGGGCTGGAAACACCATATATTTT. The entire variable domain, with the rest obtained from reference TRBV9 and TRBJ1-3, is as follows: DSGVTQTPKHLITATGQRVTLRCSPRSGDLSVYWYQQSLDQGLQFLIQYYNGEERAKGNILERFSAQQFPDLHSELNLSSLELGDSALYFCASSVRDRAGNTIYFGEGSWLTVV.